These T cell receptor beta chains were read from a single sample in a study of shared clonotypes between healthy human individuals. Measured with immunoSEQ multiplex PCR; TCRdb has only the in-frame clones, and not every one. The sample lists approximately 590,000 clones; nearly 97% were seen once. Sequenced: naive CD8+ T cells sorted from blood. The receptors derive from a woman under 40 in good health. CDR3s include the opening cysteine and the closing phenylalanine or tryptophan. A D gene is named only where the DNA matches it firmly. Rows give clone size only sometimes, using once, few, many, or a class for an expanded clone.

abundance	j_gene	d_gene	v_gene	CDR3aa	CDR3nt
NA	TRBJ1-5	NA	TRBV28	CASSPGDGFSNQPQHF	TGTGCCAGCAGTCCGGGGGACGGATTTAGCAATCAGCCCCAGCATTTT
once	TRBJ2-7	TRBD1	TRBV6-6	CASSTGVGYEQYF	TGTGCCAGCAGTACAGGGGTAGGCTACGAGCAGTACTTC
NA	TRBJ1-3	NA	TRBV7-8	CASSLISVISGNTIYF	TGTGCCAGCAGCTTAATTTCTGTGATCTCTGGAAACACCATATATTTT
NA	TRBJ2-7	NA	TRBV19	CASSSDTGTYYEQYF	TGTGCCAGTAGTTCCGACACCGGGACATATTACGAGCAGTACTTC
once	TRBJ1-2	NA	TRBV27	CASSLSPTDHYGYTF	TGTGCCAGCAGTTTATCCCCGACAGACCACTATGGCTACACCTTC
NA	TRBJ1-2	NA	TRBV28	CASSPDSLYGYTF	TGTGCCAGCAGCCCGGACAGCCTCTATGGCTACACCTTC
NA	TRBJ2-3	NA	TRBV4-1	CASSQDSGTTEEGDTQYF	TGCGCCAGCAGCCAAGATTCCGGCACTACCGAAGAGGGAGATACGCAGTATTTT
NA	TRBJ1-5	TRBD1	TRBV27	CASKRTGADQPQHF	TGTGCCAGCAAAAGGACAGGGGCTGATCAGCCCCAGCATTTT
once	TRBJ2-3	TRBD2	TRBV4-2	CASSQRTSGRAPSTDTQYF	TGTGCCAGCAGCCAACGGACTAGCGGGAGGGCCCCCAGCACAGATACGCAGTATTTT
NA	TRBJ2-1	NA	TRBV5-6	CASSFQGYNEQFF	TGTGCCAGCAGCTTCCAAGGATACAATGAGCAGTTCTTC
NA	TRBJ2-7	TRBD2	TRBV2	CASKWTSGEGSSEQYF	TGTGCCAGCAAATGGACTAGCGGGGAAGGGAGTTCCGAGCAGTACTTC
once	TRBJ1-2	TRBD1	TRBV27	CASSFVSGQAANYGYTF	TGTGCCAGCAGTTTCGTCTCGGGACAGGCTGCTAACTATGGCTACACCTTC
NA	TRBJ1-5	NA	TRBV5-6	CASSLSRNQPQHF	TGTGCCAGCAGCCTGTCAAGGAATCAGCCCCAGCATTTT
NA	TRBJ1-1	NA	TRBV7-9	CASSLWGDTEAFF	TGTGCCAGCAGCTTATGGGGGGATACTGAAGCTTTCTTT
NA	TRBJ2-7	NA	TRBV19	CASEGEEREQYF	TGTGCCAGTGAAGGGGAGGAGCGCGAGCAGTACTTC
once	TRBJ1-1	NA	TRBV7-6	CASSPIQEAEAFF	TGTGCCAGCAGCCCGATTCAGGAGGCTGAAGCTTTCTTT
NA	TRBJ1-5	NA	TRBV27	CASSGSVGVGIHQPQHF	TGTGCCAGCAGTGGGTCTGTTGGGGTCGGCATTCATCAGCCCCAGCATTTT
NA	TRBJ2-1	TRBD2	TRBV27	CASTHGGARYNEQFF	TGTGCCAGCACCCACGGGGGGGCGCGCTACAATGAGCAGTTCTTC
NA	TRBJ2-2	TRBD2	TRBV19	CAAGLGYTGELFF	TGTGCCGCTGGACTAGGGTACACCGGGGAGCTGTTTTTT
NA	TRBJ2-1	TRBD2	TRBV25-1	CASGEWTSGVNEQFF	TGTGCCAGCGGCGAATGGACTAGCGGGGTCAATGAGCAGTTCTTC
NA	TRBJ2-6	TRBD2	TRBV9	CASSPGGYGANVLTF	TGTGCCAGCAGCCCGGGGGGTTACGGGGCCAACGTCCTGACTTTC
NA	TRBJ2-3	TRBD2	TRBV9	CASSLPGGATDTQYF	TGTGCCAGCAGCTTACCGGGAGGGGCCACAGATACGCAGTATTTT
once	TRBJ1-1	NA	TRBV9	CASSRYSMNTEAFF	TGTGCCAGCAGCCGCTACTCGATGAACACTGAAGCTTTCTTT
NA	TRBJ2-1	TRBD2	TRBV11-2	CASNENLAGGYNEQFF	TGTGCCAGCAACGAAAACCTAGCGGGCGGGTACAATGAGCAGTTCTTC
NA	TRBJ2-3	NA	TRBV19	CASSMWTAPGDTDTQYF	TGTGCCAGTAGTATGTGGACAGCCCCTGGGGACACAGATACGCAGTATTTT
NA	TRBJ1-5	NA	TRBV21-1	CASSGQQGIDQPQHF	TGTGCCAGCAGCGGACAACAGGGGATTGATCAGCCCCAGCATTTT
NA	TRBJ1-4	TRBD1	TRBV6-5	CASSSSTGGRREKLFF	TGTGCCAGCAGTTCCTCGACAGGGGGCCGTAGAGAAAAACTGTTTTTT
once	TRBJ2-2	TRBD1	TRBV13	CASSPPVQGATGELFF	TGTGCCAGCAGCCCCCCGGTCCAGGGGGCAACCGGGGAGCTGTTTTTT
NA	TRBJ2-7	TRBD1	TRBV11-2	CASSYRDRGLEEQYF	TGTGCCAGCAGCTACCGGGACAGGGGGCTGGAGGAGCAGTACTTC
NA	TRBJ2-1	TRBD2	TRBV29-1	CSVGQLQTSGPYNEQFF	TGCAGCGTTGGACAGCTACAAACTAGCGGGCCCTACAATGAGCAGTTCTTC
NA	TRBJ2-7	NA	TRBV11-3	CASSLGGSHEQYF	TGTGCCAGCAGCTTAGGAGGGAGCCACGAGCAGTACTTC
NA	TRBJ2-5	TRBD2	TRBV27	CASSPSGPQETQYF	TGTGCCAGCAGTCCTAGCGGTCCGCAAGAGACCCAGTACTTC
NA	TRBJ2-1	TRBD1	TRBV28	CASSYRGRYNEQFF	TGTGCCAGCAGTTACAGGGGTCGTTACAATGAGCAGTTCTTC
NA	TRBJ2-2	TRBD2	TRBV7-8	CASSRGLAGGQSNTGELFF	TGTGCCAGCAGCCGGGGACTAGCGGGAGGACAATCGAACACCGGGGAGCTGTTTTTT
NA	TRBJ1-5	NA	TRBV28	CASSLDFNQPQHF	TGTGCCAGCAGCTTGGACTTCAATCAGCCCCAGCATTTT
NA	TRBJ1-2	TRBD1	TRBV2	CASSTFAGTVSELNYGYTF	TGTGCCAGCAGTACTTTCGCGGGGACAGTCAGCGAGCTGAATTATGGCTACACCTTC
once	TRBJ2-7	NA	TRBV27	CASSPDSAEQYF	TGTGCCAGCAGCCCAGACTCCGCCGAGCAGTACTTC
NA	TRBJ2-1	TRBD2	TRBV9	CASSVEEGLAGVGEQFF	TGTGCCAGCAGCGTGGAGGAGGGACTAGCGGGAGTAGGGGAGCAGTTCTTC
NA	TRBJ1-5	NA	TRBV6-5	CASRAGTYSNQPQHF	TGTGCCAGCAGGGCCGGGACTTATAGCAATCAGCCCCAGCATTTT
NA	TRBJ2-7	TRBD2	TRBV5-1	CASREGLADYEQYF	TGCGCCAGCAGGGAGGGACTAGCGGACTACGAGCAGTACTTC
NA	TRBJ2-1	TRBD1	TRBV28	CASSLRTGAGNEQFF	TGTGCCAGCAGTCTAAGGACAGGGGCAGGGAATGAGCAGTTCTTC
NA	TRBJ1-1	NA	TRBV7-8	CASSLVGGSAEAFF	TGTGCCAGCAGCTTAGTTGGAGGGAGCGCTGAAGCTTTCTTT
few	TRBJ1-1	TRBD1	TRBV5-1	CASSLVDRAQPTEAFF	TGCGCCAGCAGCTTGGTGGACAGGGCTCAACCCACTGAAGCTTTCTTT
NA	TRBJ2-1	NA	TRBV7-7	CASSLGPSLSDEQFF	TGTGCCAGCAGCTTAGGACCTAGCTTATCAGATGAGCAGTTCTTC
NA	TRBJ2-1	TRBD2	TRBV23-1	CASSQRGGRVFYNEQFF	TGCGCCAGCAGTCAAAGGGGCGGGAGGGTCTTCTACAATGAGCAGTTCTTC
NA	TRBJ1-5	NA	TRBV27	CASSSGVGNQPQHF	TGTGCCAGCAGTTCCGGGGTGGGCAATCAGCCCCAGCATTTT
few	TRBJ1-5	NA	TRBV5-6	CASSSGLGNQPQHF	TGTGCCAGCAGCTCCGGACTCGGCAATCAGCCCCAGCATTTT
NA	TRBJ2-7	TRBD1	TRBV2	CASSESGTGGSYEQYF	TGTGCCAGCAGTGAATCCGGGACAGGGGGCTCCTACGAGCAGTACTTC
NA	TRBJ1-1	TRBD1	TRBV7-9	CASRGDRGNTEAFF	TGTGCCAGCAGGGGGGACAGGGGAAATACTGAAGCTTTCTTT